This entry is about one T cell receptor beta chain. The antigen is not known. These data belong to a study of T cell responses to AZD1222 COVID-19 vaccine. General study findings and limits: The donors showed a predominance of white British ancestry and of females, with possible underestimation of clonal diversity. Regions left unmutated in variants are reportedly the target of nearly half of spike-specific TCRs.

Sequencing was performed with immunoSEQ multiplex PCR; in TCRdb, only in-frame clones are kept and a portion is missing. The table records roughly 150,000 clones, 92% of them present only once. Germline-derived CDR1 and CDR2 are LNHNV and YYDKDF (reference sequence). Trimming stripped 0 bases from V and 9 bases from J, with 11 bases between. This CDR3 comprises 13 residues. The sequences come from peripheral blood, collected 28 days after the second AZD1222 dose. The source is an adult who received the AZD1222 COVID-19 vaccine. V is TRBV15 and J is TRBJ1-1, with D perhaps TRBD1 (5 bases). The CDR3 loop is CATSRDLGRQAFF. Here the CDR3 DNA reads TGTGCCACCAGCAGAGACCTGGGACGGCAAGCTTTCTTT.